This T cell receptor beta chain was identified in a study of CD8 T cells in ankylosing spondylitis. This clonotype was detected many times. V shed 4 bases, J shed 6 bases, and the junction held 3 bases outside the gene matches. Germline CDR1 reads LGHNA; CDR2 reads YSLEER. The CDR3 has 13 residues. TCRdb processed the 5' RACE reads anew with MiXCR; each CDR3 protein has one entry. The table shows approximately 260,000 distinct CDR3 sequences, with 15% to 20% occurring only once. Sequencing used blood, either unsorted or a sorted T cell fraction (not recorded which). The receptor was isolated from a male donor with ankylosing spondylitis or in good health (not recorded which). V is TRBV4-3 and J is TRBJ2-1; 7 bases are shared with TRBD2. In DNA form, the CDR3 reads TGCGCCAGCAGCCCCGGACTAGTCAATGAGCAGTTCTTC. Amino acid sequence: CASSPGLVNEQFF.